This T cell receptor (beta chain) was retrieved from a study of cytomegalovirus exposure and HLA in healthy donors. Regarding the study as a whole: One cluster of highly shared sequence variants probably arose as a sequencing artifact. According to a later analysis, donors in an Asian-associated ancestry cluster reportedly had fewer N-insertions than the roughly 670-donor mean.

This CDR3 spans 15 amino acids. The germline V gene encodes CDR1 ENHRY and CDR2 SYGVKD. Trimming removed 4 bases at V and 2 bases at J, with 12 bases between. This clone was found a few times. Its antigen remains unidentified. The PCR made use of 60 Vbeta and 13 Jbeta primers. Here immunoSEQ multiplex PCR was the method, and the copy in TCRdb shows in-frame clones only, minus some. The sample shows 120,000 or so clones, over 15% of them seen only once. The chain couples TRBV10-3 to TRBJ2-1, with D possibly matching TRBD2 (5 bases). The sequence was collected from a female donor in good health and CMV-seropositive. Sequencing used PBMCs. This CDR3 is CAISVSGRTYNEQFF. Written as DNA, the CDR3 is TGTGCCATCAGTGTTTCGGGAAGGACCTACAATGAGCAGTTCTTC.